This record looks at one T cell receptor (beta chain) sequence and its context. This clone was recorded a few times. The specificity of this receptor is unknown. No much larger clonotype is one base removed from it; base qualities were not supplied. The intended sense of this specimen's treatment or condition label: randomized to nivolumab then ipilimumab (arm A) or the reverse (arm B). None of the patients in the trial had previously been given DNA-damaging chemotherapy. Thawed PBMCs were sorted on a FACS Aria II flow cytometer to isolate live CD3+CD8+ cells negative for CD19 and CD56. Samples came from patients with melanoma in CheckMate 064, a randomized, open-label phase II trial of sequential checkpoint blockade. Peripheral blood mononuclear cells were obtained through leukapheresis, purified using Ficoll-Paque, and frozen in human serum containing approximately 10% DMSO. Right after sorting, the blood CD3+CD8+ cells were verified to be >95% pure, and DNA extraction followed.

TCRbeta CDR3 regions were immunosequenced from genomic DNA with the immunoSEQ Assay. Before high-throughput sequencing, the genomic DNA was amplified using bias-controlled multiplex PCR. The authors' pipeline ran thus. To quantify the absolute abundance of each unique TCRbeta CDR3 region, the sequences were collapsed and filtered. Clonality was defined as 1 minus Pielou's evenness and was calculated using productive rearrangements only. A previously published method was used to identify clones with significantly greater frequencies in on-treatment samples than in baseline samples. TCRdb provides this immuneACCESS table in a form limited to in-frame rearrangements. Some clones are lacking; in checked studies, under half of them reflect an unresolved V gene, and why the rest are absent is not known. V and J calls and clone size are those listed in that table; D and trimming were worked out from the DNA. A total of 18,000 or so clones appear in this sample, roughly 72% of them only once. 21% of the sample rests with the top ten.

The data were taken from a study of sequential checkpoint blockade in melanoma (dated by TCRdb to the late 2010s). Background on the whole study: In a 1:1 randomization, patients received either first-line nivolumab then ipilimumab (arm A) or ipilimumab then nivolumab (arm B). Maintenance nivolumab was given following each of the two trial sequences. Overall study outcomes, separate from this receptor: Validation of the response-prediction model combining TCR metrics and mutation burden is needed in larger, independent patient cohorts.

The CDR3 goes from the cysteine to the phenylalanine over 17 residues. Only the CDR3 region is kept as DNA, spanning 51 bases read in frame from base 1. A distance of 18 bases separates the germline ends of V and J, which lose 1 base and 2 bases respectively. The germline V gene yields SGHRS for CDR1 and YFSETQ for CDR2. This TCR derives from a human donor with melanoma. This specimen consisted of CD8+ T cells sorted from blood (inferred from file names), obtained from a patient given nivolumab and ipilimumab in sequence. Recombination connected TRBV5-1 to TRBJ1-1; the D gene cannot be named for sure. The CDR3 has the sequence CASSLRYTASPNTEAFF. The DNA sequence is given as TGCGCCAGCAGCTTGAGATACACAGCCAGCCCAAACACTGAAGCTTTCTTT.